This TCR beta chain was identified in a study of T cell repertoires in cytomegalovirus infection. V lost 4 bases to trimming and J lost 6 bases; unmatched junction nucleotides: 12. Germline-derived CDR1 and CDR2 are SGHNT and YYREEE (reference sequence). The CDR3 is 16 residues long. This clonotype was seen a few times. MiXCR, run by TCRdb on the reads, gives a single entry per CDR3 protein. This sample carries about 460,000 distinct CDR3 sequences, about 11% of them seen once, and the ten largest clones take 10%. This TCR was recovered from a human donor in good health (CMV status not recorded). Some clones in this sample may be carry-over from other donors' samples. The chain employs TRBV5-4 and TRBJ2-1, with 8 bases fitting TRBD2. The sample taken for sequencing was PBMCs. The chain's CDR3 is CASSPPGSGGGNEQFF. In DNA form, the CDR3 reads TGTGCCAGCAGCCCCCCCGGGAGCGGGGGAGGCAATGAGCAGTTCTTC.